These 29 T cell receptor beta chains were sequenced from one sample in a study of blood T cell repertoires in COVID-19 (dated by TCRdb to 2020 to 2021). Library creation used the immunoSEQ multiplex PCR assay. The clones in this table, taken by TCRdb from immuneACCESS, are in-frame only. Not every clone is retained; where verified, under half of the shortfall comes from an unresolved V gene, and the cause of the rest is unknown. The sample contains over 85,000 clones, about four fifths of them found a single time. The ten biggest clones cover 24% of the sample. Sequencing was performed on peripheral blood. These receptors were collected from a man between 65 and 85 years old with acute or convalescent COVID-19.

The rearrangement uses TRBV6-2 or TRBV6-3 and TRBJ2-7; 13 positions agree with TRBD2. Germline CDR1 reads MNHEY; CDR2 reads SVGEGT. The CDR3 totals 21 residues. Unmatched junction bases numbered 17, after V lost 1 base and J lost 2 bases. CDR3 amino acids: CASSYYIAWTSGSRIPYEQYF. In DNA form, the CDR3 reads TGTGCCAGCAGTTACTACATCGCGTGGACTAGCGGGAGTCGGATACCCTACGAGCAGTACTTC.

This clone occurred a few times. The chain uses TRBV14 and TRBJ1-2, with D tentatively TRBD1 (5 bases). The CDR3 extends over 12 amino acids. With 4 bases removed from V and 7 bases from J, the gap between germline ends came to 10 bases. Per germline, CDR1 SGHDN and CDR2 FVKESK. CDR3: CASSPPRGGYTF. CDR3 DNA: TGTGCCAGCAGCCCGCCAAGGGGTGGCTACACCTTC. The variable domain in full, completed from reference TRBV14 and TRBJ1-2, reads EAGVTQFPSHSVIEKGQTVTLRCDPISGHDNLYWYRRVMGKEIKFLLHFVKESKQDESGMPNNRFLAERTGGTYSTLKVQPAELEDSGVYFCASSPPRGGYTFGSGTRLTVV.

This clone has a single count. CDR3 DNA sequence: TGTGCCAGCAGCCAAGTATCCGGGGCTGAAGCTTTCTTT. Translating gives CASSQVSGAEAFF. V gene TRBV3-1 (or the pseudogene TRBV3-2) combines with J gene TRBJ1-1; D gene ambiguous. V was cut by 1 base and J by 6 bases, with 9 bases left in between. CDR3 length: 13 residues. Germline CDR1 reads LGHDT; CDR2 reads YNNKEL (reference sequence).

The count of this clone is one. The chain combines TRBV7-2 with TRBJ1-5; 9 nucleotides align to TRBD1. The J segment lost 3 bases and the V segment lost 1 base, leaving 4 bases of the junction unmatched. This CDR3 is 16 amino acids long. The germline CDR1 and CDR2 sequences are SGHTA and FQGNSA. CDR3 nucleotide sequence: TGTGCCAGCAGCTTAGTCCGGACAGGGGACAATCAGCCCCAGCATTTT. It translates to CASSLVRTGDNQPQHF. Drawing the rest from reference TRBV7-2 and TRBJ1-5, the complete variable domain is GAGVSQSPSNKVTEKGKDVELRCDPISGHTALYWYRQSLGQGLEFLIYFQGNSAPDKSGLPSDRFSAERTGGSVSTLTIQRTQQEDSAVYLCASSLVRTGDNQPQHFGDGTRLSIL.

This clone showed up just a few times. The CDR3 loop reads CASSLEGGMSGTQYF. CDR3 sequence (DNA): TGTGCCAGCAGCTTAGAGGGGGGGATGTCCGGGACCCAGTACTTC. The gene calls are TRBV7-2 and TRBJ2-5, with D possibly TRBD2 on 7 matching bases. V shed 1 base and J shed 7 bases, with 16 bases lying between them. The CDR3 is made up of 15 amino acids. The germline CDR1 and CDR2 sequences are SGHTA and FQGNSA.

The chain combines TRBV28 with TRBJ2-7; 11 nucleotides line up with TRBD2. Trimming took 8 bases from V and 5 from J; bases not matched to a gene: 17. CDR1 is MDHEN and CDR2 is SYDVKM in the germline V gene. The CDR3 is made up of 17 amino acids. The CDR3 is CASQGSLAGGYYNEQYF. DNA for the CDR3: TGTGCCAGCCAGGGGAGTCTAGCGGGAGGATATTATAACGAGCAGTACTTC.

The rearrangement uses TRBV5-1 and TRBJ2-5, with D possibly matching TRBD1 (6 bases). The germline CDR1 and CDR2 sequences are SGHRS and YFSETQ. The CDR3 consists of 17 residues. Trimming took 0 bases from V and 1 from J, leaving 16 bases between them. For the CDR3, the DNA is TGCGCCAGCAGCTTGGAACTCGTCGGCAGGGGCCAAGAGACCCAGTACTTC. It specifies CASSLELVGRGQETQYF.

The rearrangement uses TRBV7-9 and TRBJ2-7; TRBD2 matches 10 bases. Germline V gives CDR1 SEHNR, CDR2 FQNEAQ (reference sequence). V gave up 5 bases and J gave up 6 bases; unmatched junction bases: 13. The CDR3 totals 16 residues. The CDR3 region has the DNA TGTGCCAGCAGCGAACCGGGACTAGCGCGAGACGGCGAGCAGTACTTC. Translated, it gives CASSEPGLARDGEQYF.

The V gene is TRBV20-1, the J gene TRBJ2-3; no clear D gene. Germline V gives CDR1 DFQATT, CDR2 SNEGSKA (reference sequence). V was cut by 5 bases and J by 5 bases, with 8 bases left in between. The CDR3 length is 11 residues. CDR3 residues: CSAATGDTQYF. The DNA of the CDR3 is TGCAGTGCTGCTACGGGAGATACGCAGTATTTT.

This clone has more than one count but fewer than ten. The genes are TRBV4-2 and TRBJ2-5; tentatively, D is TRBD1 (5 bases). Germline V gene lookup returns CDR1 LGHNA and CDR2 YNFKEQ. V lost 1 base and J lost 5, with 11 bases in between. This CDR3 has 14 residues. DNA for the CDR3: TGTGCCAGCAGCCAAGTTTCAGGGTTGGAGACCCAGTACTTC. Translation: CASSQVSGLETQYF.

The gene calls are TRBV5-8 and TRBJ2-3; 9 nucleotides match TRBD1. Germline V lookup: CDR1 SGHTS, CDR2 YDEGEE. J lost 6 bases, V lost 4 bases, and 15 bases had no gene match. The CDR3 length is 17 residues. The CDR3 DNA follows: TGTGCCAGCAGCCATTTAGGGACAGGGAAACGGAGGGATACGCAGTATTTT. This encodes CASSHLGTGKRRDTQYF.

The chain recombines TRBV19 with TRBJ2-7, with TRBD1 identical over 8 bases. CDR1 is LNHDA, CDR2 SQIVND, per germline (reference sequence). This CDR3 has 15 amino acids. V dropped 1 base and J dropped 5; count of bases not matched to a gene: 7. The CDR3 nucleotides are TGTGCCAGTAGTATAGTGCTGGACAGGGTTAACGAGCAGTACTTC. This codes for CASSIVLDRVNEQYF.

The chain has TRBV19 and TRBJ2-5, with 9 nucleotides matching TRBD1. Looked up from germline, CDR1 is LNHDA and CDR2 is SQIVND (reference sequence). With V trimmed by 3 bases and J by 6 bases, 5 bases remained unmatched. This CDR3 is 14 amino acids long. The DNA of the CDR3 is TGTGCCAGTAGTATTTCCGGGACAGGGCAGACCCAGTACTTC. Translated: CASSISGTGQTQYF.

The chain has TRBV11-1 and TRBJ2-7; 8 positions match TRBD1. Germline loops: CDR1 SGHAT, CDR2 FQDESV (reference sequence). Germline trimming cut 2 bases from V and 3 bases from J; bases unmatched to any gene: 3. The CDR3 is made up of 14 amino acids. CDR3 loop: CASSLFGQGYEQYF. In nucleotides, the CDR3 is TGTGCCAGCAGCTTATTTGGACAGGGCTACGAGCAGTACTTC. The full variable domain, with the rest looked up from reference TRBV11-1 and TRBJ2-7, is EAEVAQSPRYKITEKSQAVAFWCDPISGHATLYWYRQILGQGPELLVQFQDESVVDDSQLPKDRFSAERLKGVDSTLKIQPAELGDSAMYLCASSLFGQGYEQYFGPGTRLTVT.

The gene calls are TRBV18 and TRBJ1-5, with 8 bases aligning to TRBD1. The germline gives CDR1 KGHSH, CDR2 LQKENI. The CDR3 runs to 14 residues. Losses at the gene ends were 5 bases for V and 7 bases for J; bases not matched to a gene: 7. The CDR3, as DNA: TGTGCCAGCTCAAGAGGACAGGGTTTCCAGCCCCAGCATTTT. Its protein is CASSRGQGFQPQHF.

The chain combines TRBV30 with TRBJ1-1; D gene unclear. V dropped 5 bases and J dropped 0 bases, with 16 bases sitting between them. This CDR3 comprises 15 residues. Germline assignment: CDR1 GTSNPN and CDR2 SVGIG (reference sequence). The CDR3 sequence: CAWRWARAMNTEAFF. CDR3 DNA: TGTGCCTGGCGCTGGGCCCGCGCAATGAACACTGAAGCTTTCTTT.

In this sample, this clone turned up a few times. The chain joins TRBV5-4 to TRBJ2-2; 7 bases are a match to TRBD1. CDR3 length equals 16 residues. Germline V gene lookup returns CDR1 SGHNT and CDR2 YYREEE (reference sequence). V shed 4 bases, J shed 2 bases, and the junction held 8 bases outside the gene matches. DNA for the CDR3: TGTGCCAGCAGCCCTGTAGACAGGGATAACACCGGGGAGCTGTTTTTT. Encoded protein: CASSPVDRDNTGELFF.

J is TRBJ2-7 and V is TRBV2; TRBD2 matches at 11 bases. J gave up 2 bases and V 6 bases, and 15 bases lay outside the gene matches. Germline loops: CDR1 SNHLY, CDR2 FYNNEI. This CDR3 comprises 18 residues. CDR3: CASRGPGLAADSPYEQYF. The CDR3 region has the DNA TGTGCCAGCAGGGGTCCGGGACTAGCGGCGGATAGCCCCTACGAGCAGTACTTC.

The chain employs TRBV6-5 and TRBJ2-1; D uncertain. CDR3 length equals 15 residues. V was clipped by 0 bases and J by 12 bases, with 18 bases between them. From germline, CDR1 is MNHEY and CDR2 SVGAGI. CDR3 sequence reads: CASSYSIARIHGQFF. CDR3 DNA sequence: TGTGCCAGCAGTTACTCGATAGCCCGAATCCATGGGCAGTTCTTC.

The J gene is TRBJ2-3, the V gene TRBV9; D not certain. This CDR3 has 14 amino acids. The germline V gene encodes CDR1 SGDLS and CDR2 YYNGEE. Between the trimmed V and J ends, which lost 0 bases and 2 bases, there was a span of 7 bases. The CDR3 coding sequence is TGTGCCAGCAGCGTAGAACTTCTCACAGATACGCAGTATTTT. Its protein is CASSVELLTDTQYF.

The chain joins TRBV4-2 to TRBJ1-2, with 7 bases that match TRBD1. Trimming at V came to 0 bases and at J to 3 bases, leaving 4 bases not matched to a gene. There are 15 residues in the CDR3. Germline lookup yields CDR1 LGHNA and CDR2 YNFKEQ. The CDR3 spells CASSQEQGQYYGYTF. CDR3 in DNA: TGTGCCAGCAGCCAAGAACAGGGACAGTACTATGGCTACACCTTC.

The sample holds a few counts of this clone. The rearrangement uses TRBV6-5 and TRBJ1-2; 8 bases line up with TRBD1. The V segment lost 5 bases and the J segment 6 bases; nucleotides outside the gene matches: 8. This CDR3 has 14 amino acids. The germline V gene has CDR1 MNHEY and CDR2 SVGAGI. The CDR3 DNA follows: TGTGCCAGCAGTCCCCCTCAGGGGGCGGATGGCTACACCTTC. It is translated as CASSPPQGADGYTF.

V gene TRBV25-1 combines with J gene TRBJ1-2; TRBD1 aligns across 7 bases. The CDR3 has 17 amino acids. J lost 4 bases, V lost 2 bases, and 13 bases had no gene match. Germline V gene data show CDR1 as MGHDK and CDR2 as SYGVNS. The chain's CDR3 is CASSETGAGGILYGYTF. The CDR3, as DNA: TGTGCCAGCAGTGAAACCGGGGCAGGGGGGATTCTCTATGGCTACACCTTC.

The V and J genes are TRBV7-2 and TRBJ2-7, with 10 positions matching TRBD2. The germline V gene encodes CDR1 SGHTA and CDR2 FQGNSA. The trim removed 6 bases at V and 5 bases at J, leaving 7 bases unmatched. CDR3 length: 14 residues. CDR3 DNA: TGTGCCAGCAGGCCCGGGACTAGCGCCGACGAGCAGTACTTC. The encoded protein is CASRPGTSADEQYF.

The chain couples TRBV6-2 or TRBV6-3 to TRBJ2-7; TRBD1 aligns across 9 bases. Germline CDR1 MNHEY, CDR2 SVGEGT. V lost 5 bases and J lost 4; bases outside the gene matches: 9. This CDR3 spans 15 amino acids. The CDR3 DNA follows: TGTGCCAGCAGTAGGAATACAGGGGGCTTATACGAGCAGTACTTC. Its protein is CASSRNTGGLYEQYF.

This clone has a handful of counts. CDR3 in amino acids: CASSENRGLGGYTF. The CDR3 nucleotides are TGTGCCAGCAGTGAAAACAGGGGGCTAGGAGGCTACACCTTC. The genes are TRBV2 and TRBJ1-2; 9 nucleotides agree with TRBD1. The CDR3 spans 14 residues. The germline V gene encodes CDR1 SNHLY and CDR2 FYNNEI. V was pared by 2 bases and J by 8 bases, with 6 bases of the junction left unmatched.

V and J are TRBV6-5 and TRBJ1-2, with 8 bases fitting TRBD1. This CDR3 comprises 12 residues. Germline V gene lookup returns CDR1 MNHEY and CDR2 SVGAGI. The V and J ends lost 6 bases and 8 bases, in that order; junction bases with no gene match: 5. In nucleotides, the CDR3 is TGTGCCAGCAGCCCCGGACAGGGCGGCTACACCTTC. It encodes CASSPGQGGYTF.

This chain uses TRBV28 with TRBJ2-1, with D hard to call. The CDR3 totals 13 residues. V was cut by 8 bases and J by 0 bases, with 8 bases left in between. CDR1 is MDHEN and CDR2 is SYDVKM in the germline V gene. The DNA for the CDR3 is TGTGCCAGCGCGCCCTTCTCCTACAATGAGCAGTTCTTC. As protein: CASAPFSYNEQFF.

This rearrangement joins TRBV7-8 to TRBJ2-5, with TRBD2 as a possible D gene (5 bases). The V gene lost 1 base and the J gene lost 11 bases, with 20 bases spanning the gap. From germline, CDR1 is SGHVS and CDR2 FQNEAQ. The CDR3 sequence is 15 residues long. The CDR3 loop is CASSLDSRPWRGQYF. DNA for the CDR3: TGTGCCAGCAGCTTAGATTCCCGGCCTTGGCGAGGGCAGTACTTC. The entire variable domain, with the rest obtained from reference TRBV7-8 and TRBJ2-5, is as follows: GAGVSQSPRYKVAKRGQDVALRCDPISGHVSLFWYQQALGQGPEFLTYFQNEAQLDKSGLPSDRFFAERPEGSVSTLKIQRTQQEDSAVYLCASSLDSRPWRGQYFGPGTRLLVL.